The 14 T cell receptor beta chains in this list originate from one sample, sequenced in a study of PD-L1 blockade in urothelial cancer. The assay was immunoSEQ multiplex PCR, and TCRdb's table has in-frame clones only and misses some. Among approximately 90,000 clones, 84% were seen once, and the ten largest hold approximately 2%. The time point here: pretreatment peripheral blood. Source: PBMCs, taken around atezolizumab (anti-PD-L1) treatment. The receptor set was obtained from a man aged 55 to 70 with urothelial cancer.

The chain has TRBV7-3 and TRBJ2-3; D is uncertain. CDR3 length: 14 residues. V lost 0 bases, J lost 8 bases, and 12 bases lay in between. Germline CDR1 is SGHTA and CDR2 is FQGTGA. The DNA of the CDR3 is TGTGCCAGCAGCTTAACACCAGTTTCTGGTACGCAGTATTTT. This sequence encodes CASSLTPVSGTQYF.

CDR3 DNA: TGCAGCGCCTCCCGGGACAGGGGAGGTAAGGGCTACACCTTC. Its translation is CSASRDRGGKGYTF. This chain joins TRBV29-1 and TRBJ1-2, with TRBD1 matching 10 bases. Germline CDR1 reads SQVTM; CDR2 reads ANQGSEA. The length of the CDR3 is 14 residues. The V gene end was trimmed by 7 bases and the J gene end by 8 bases; junction bases not matched to a gene: 13.

The rearrangement links TRBV28 to TRBJ2-5; 7 bases align to TRBD2. The germline V gene has CDR1 MDHEN and CDR2 SYDVKM. This CDR3 has 14 amino acids. V shed 3 bases, J shed 5 bases, and the junction held 6 bases outside the gene matches. The CDR3 region is CASSFNGGRETQYF. The DNA of the CDR3 is TGTGCCAGCAGTTTCAACGGGGGGAGGGAGACCCAGTACTTC.

The chain uses TRBV5-6 and TRBJ1-2, with D maybe TRBD1 (6 bases). Germline V gene lookup returns CDR1 SGHDT and CDR2 YYEEEE. The CDR3 loop spans 12 amino acids. V shed 5 bases and J shed 8 bases, with 13 bases lying between them. The CDR3 nucleotides are TGTGCCAGCAGAAAAGGACAGAGGGGCTACACCTTC. Translating gives CASRKGQRGYTF.

This clone was recorded a few times. This chain links TRBV5-1 with TRBJ2-5; D remains unclear. The germline V gene encodes CDR1 SGHRS and CDR2 YFSETQ. V shed 2 bases and J shed 2 bases, with 4 bases lying between them. The CDR3 sequence is 12 residues long. The CDR3 loop is CASSFTQETQYF. For the CDR3, the DNA is TGCGCCAGCAGCTTCACTCAAGAGACCCAGTACTTC.

The V gene is TRBV6-1, the J gene TRBJ2-5, with 10 positions matching TRBD1. After removal of 7 bases from V and 10 bases from J, the junction contained 15 bases not matched to a gene. This CDR3 has 15 amino acids. CDR1 and CDR2 from the germline V gene are MNHNS and SASEGT. Here the CDR3 reads CASTDISTGGRDQYF. For the CDR3, the DNA is TGTGCCAGCACCGACATCTCGACAGGGGGCAGAGACCAGTACTTC.

This clone was detected only a few times. This sequence joins TRBV10-1 and TRBJ2-7; D is perhaps TRBD2 (6 bases). The V gene lost 6 bases and the J gene lost 3 bases, with 15 bases spanning the gap. CDR1 is WNHNN, CDR2 SYGVQD, per germline (reference sequence). The CDR3 consists of 14 residues. The CDR3 loop reads CASRGGLGGYEQYF. CDR3 bases: TGCGCCAGCAGGGGGGGACTCGGAGGCTACGAGCAGTACTTC.

This chain connects TRBV13 to TRBJ2-7, with 7 nucleotides matching TRBD2. CDR1 and CDR2 from the germline V gene are PRHDT and FYEKMQ (reference sequence). The CDR3 is 15 residues long. The trim removed 1 base at V and 2 bases at J, leaving 5 bases unmatched. The DNA of the CDR3 is TGTGCCAGCAGCTTAGTGGGGGGGAAGACCTACGAGCAGTACTTC. Translated, it gives CASSLVGGKTYEQYF.

The V call is TRBV2, the J call TRBJ2-5, with a tentative D call TRBD1 (6 bases). V was shortened by 8 bases and J by 1 base, with 17 bases between the two germline ends. This CDR3 contains 15 residues. The germline V gene has CDR1 SNHLY and CDR2 FYNNEI. CDR3 in DNA: TGTGCCAGCCTATTCTCAAGGACAGCCCAAGAGACCCAGTACTTC. It yields the protein CASLFSRTAQETQYF.

The chain couples TRBV5-1 to TRBJ2-3; a weak D match, TRBD2 (5 bases). This CDR3 comprises 16 residues. Germline assignment: CDR1 SGHRS and CDR2 YFSETQ. Trimming left V 2 bases short and J 6 bases short, with 19 bases between. The CDR3: CASSLRTDGLGDTQYF. The CDR3 DNA reads TGCGCCAGCAGCTTAAGAACGGACGGACTTGGGGATACGCAGTATTTT.

The chain uses TRBV9 and TRBJ2-7, with a tentative D call TRBD1 (6 bases). The V and J ends lost 0 bases and 3 bases respectively, with 13 bases between them. CDR1 SGDLS and CDR2 YYNGEE come from the germline V gene. The CDR3 has 15 amino acids. The chain's CDR3 is CASSVGATGGYEQYF. The DNA of the CDR3 is TGTGCCAGCAGCGTAGGAGCGACAGGAGGCTACGAGCAGTACTTC. Using reference TRBV9 and TRBJ2-7 for the parts outside the CDR3, the full variable domain is DSGVTQTPKHLITATGQRVTLRCSPRSGDLSVYWYQQSLDQGLQFLIQYYNGEERAKGNILERFSAQQFPDLHSELNLSSLELGDSALYFCASSVGATGGYEQYFGPGTRLTVT.

The V and J genes are TRBV7-2 and TRBJ2-1, with D perhaps matching TRBD1 (6 bases). V lost 6 bases to trimming and J lost 5 bases, with 17 bases between them. The germline gives CDR1 SGHTA, CDR2 FQGNSA. The length of the CDR3 is 15 residues. The CDR3 sequence is CASRRTAMDNNEQFF. The CDR3 nucleotides read TGTGCCAGCAGGAGGACAGCGATGGACAACAATGAGCAGTTCTTC.

The chain is built from TRBV4-1 and TRBJ2-3; the D gene is possibly TRBD1 (5 bases). This CDR3 is 14 amino acids long. Trimming cost V 5 bases and J 4 bases, with 13 bases left between them. Germline V gives CDR1 MGHRA, CDR2 YSYEKL. CDR3 residues: CASSSGKGSDTQYF. The CDR3 DNA reads TGCGCCAGCAGCTCGGGCAAGGGGTCAGATACGCAGTATTTT.

V is TRBV6-1 and J is TRBJ2-4; TRBD1 is a possible D gene (6 bases). The germline V gene has CDR1 MNHNS and CDR2 SASEGT. The CDR3 has 16 residues. The V end lost 2 bases, the J end lost 0 bases, and 11 bases lay between the germline ends. The CDR3 sequence: CASSERGGLAKNIQYF. CDR3 sequence (DNA): TGTGCCAGCAGTGAAAGAGGGGGTTTAGCCAAAAACATTCAGTACTTC.